The source of this TCR beta chain is a study of brain T cells in children with intractable seizures. The repertoire was sequenced with immunoSEQ multiplex PCR; TCRdb's copy has only in-frame clones and lacks some. Among under 150,000 clones listed, approximately 94% were seen once. Germline loops: CDR1 SGHTA, CDR2 FQGNSA. Trimming cost V 5 bases and J 0 bases; bases outside gene matches: 6. CDR3 size: 16 residues. Sequencing was limited to surgery cases with top T cell transcript signatures in brain tissue. The sample consisted of peripheral blood, taken at surgery. V is TRBV7-2 and J is TRBJ2-1; TRBD2 matches 8 bases. The clonotype comes from a boy under two years old with hemimegalencephaly and intractable seizures. The chain's CDR3 is CASSPQGTSSYNEQFF. The CDR3 coding sequence is TGTGCCAGCAGCCCGCAGGGGACTAGCTCCTACAATGAGCAGTTCTTC. The full variable domain, in which reference TRBV7-2 and TRBJ2-1 provide the parts outside the CDR3, is GAGVSQSPSNKVTEKGKDVELRCDPISGHTALYWYRQSLGQGLEFLIYFQGNSAPDKSGLPSDRFSAERTGGSVSTLTIQRTQQEDSAVYLCASSPQGTSSYNEQFFGPGTRLTVL.